The rows below give T cell receptor beta chains drawn from one sample of a study of radiotherapy plus CTLA-4 blockade in lung cancer. Using immunoSEQ multiplex PCR, the repertoire was profiled, and TCRdb retains in-frame clones only, with some absent. Of tens of thousands of clones detected, about four fifths appear once; the ten largest clones hold 3% to 4.5%. The sample here was peripheral blood, taken from a patient treated with radiotherapy plus ipilimumab. The receptors stem from a human donor with non-small cell lung cancer who had a partial response to radiotherapy plus ipilimumab. Some clones in this sample may be carry-over from other donors' samples. CDR3s include the opening cysteine and the closing phenylalanine or tryptophan. D genes are given only for firm matches. A row's size may be missing; if present it is once, few, many or a size class.

size | J | D | V | DNA | CDR3
NA | TRBJ2-3 | TRBD2 | TRBV28 | TGTGCCAGCAGTTTCGGAGCGGGGGGTCGAGGGGGCTATACGCAGTATTTT | CASSFGAGGRGGYTQYF
NA | TRBJ2-5 | NA | TRBV5-1 | TGCGCCAGCGCTACTGGGGGGTTTGGGGAGACCCAGTACTTC | CASATGGFGETQYF
NA | TRBJ1-5 | NA | TRBV6-5 | TGTGCCAGCTACGGGGGTCGGTCTGGCAATCAGCCCCAGCATTTT | CASYGGRSGNQPQHF
NA | TRBJ2-3 | TRBD1 | TRBV7-8 | TGTGCCAGCAGCTTAATGACAGGGCGATCAACAGATACGCAGTATTTT | CASSLMTGRSTDTQYF
NA | TRBJ2-7 | TRBD1 | TRBV11-3 | TGTGCCAGCAGCTACGACAGGGACGAGCAGTACTTC | CASSYDRDEQYF
few | TRBJ1-1 | NA | TRBV4-2 | TGTGCCAGCAGCCAGTCCGGGGAGGGAGTCACTGAAGCTTTCTTT | CASSQSGEGVTEAFF
NA | TRBJ1-2 | NA | TRBV19 | TGTGCCAGTAGTAAAGGAGGGGATAACTATGGCTACACCTTC | CASSKGGDNYGYTF
NA | TRBJ1-4 | TRBD1 | TRBV7-3 | TGTGCCAGCAGCTCGGGGACAGGGAAAGGAAATGAAAAACTGTTTTTT | CASSSGTGKGNEKLFF
NA | TRBJ1-5 | TRBD1 | TRBV19 | TGTGCCAGTATCCGTGAGACAGGGTATAGCAATCAGCCCCAGCATTTT | CASIRETGYSNQPQHF
NA | TRBJ2-7 | NA | TRBV7-9 | TGTGCCAGCAGCGTCACACCAGGGGCGTCCTACGAGCAGTACTTC | CASSVTPGASYEQYF
NA | TRBJ2-1 | NA | TRBV27 | TGTGCCAGCAGTTTTGGGCCCCAAACCTACAATGAGCAGTTCTTC | CASSFGPQTYNEQFF
NA | TRBJ2-4 | NA | TRBV14 | TGTGCCAGCAGCCCCTGGGGGGTAGCCAAAAACATTCAGTACTTC | CASSPWGVAKNIQYF
NA | TRBJ2-3 | NA | TRBV5-4 | TGTGCCAGCAGCACTAGGATGAACGAGGATACGCAGTATTTT | CASSTRMNEDTQYF
NA | TRBJ1-2 | NA | TRBV7-2 | TGTGCCAGCAGCCTACCGGGATATGGCTACACCTTC | CASSLPGYGYTF
NA | TRBJ2-7 | NA | TRBV28 | TGTGCCAGCAGTCCAATGGGGGCCCGCTACGAGCAGTACTTC | CASSPMGARYEQYF
once | TRBJ1-1 | TRBD1 | TRBV29-1 | TGCAGTACAATCAGGGGGGACACTGAAGCTTTCTTT | CSTIRGDTEAFF
NA | TRBJ1-1 | NA | TRBV25-1 | TGTGCCAGCAGTGAGGCGGGGGGAAACACTGAAGCTTTCTTT | CASSEAGGNTEAFF
NA | TRBJ1-4 | TRBD1 | TRBV11-3 | TGTGCCAGCAGCTCGGACAGGGCCAGTGAAAAACTGTTTTTT | CASSSDRASEKLFF
once | TRBJ1-1 | TRBD1 | TRBV2 | TGTGCCAGCAGAGCCACAGGGGGCATGAACACTGAAGCTTTCTTT | CASRATGGMNTEAFF
NA | TRBJ1-6 | TRBD1 | TRBV7-3 | TGTGCCAGCAGCCCTACAGGGGTAAATTCACCCCTCCACTTT | CASSPTGVNSPLHF
NA | TRBJ1-3 | NA | TRBV7-2 | TGTGCCAGCAGCTTAGGAGACTCAGGAAACACCATATATTTT | CASSLGDSGNTIYF
NA | TRBJ2-2 | NA | TRBV11-2 | TGTGCCAGCAGCCCCCGGGGGGCTGCCCTAAACACCGGGGAGCTGTTTTTT | CASSPRGAALNTGELFF
NA | TRBJ1-3 | NA | TRBV5-1 | TGCGCCAGCAAGACTGATTTCTCTGGAAACACCATATATTTT | CASKTDFSGNTIYF
once | TRBJ2-1 | NA | TRBV5-8 | TGTGCCAGCAGCTTGGTCAGTCGCTCCTACAATGAGCAGTTCTTC | CASSLVSRSYNEQFF
NA | TRBJ2-1 | NA | TRBV28 | TGTGCCAGCAGTTTATTTTCAGCGGGCTACAATGAGCAGTTCTTC | CASSLFSAGYNEQFF
NA | TRBJ1-1 | TRBD1 | TRBV6-1 | TGTGCCAGCGGAAGACAGGGGATCACTGAAGCTTTCTTT | CASGRQGITEAFF
once | TRBJ1-2 | NA | TRBV28 | TGTGCCAGCAGTCATATACAGGGCAACTATGGCTACACCTTC | CASSHIQGNYGYTF
NA | TRBJ2-1 | TRBD2 | TRBV2 | TGTGCCAGCCCCCTAACGAGCGGGAGCTACAATGAGCAGTTCTTC | CASPLTSGSYNEQFF
few | TRBJ2-7 | TRBD2 | TRBV4-2 | TGTGCCAGCAGCCAAGCTAGCGGGGGGGAACAGGCCTACGAGCAGTACTTC | CASSQASGGEQAYEQYF
few | TRBJ1-4 | TRBD1 | TRBV27 | TGTGCCAGCAGTGAGCGACAGGGTTGGGAAAAACTGTTTTTT | CASSERQGWEKLFF
few | TRBJ2-4 | TRBD2 | TRBV7-8 | TGTGCCAGCAGCTCCGGAGCGGGGGGAAGTAGACTAGCCAAAAACATTCAGTACTTC | CASSSGAGGSRLAKNIQYF
few | TRBJ1-4 | NA | TRBV30 | TGTGCCTGGAGTTTACAGGGCAGCGATGAAAAACTGTTTTTT | CAWSLQGSDEKLFF
NA | TRBJ1-2 | NA | TRBV19 | TGTGCCAGTAAACCCAGGAGGGCCGCTACCTCTAACTATGGCTACACCTTC | CASKPRRAATSNYGYTF
few | TRBJ2-7 | TRBD2 | TRBV5-1 | TGCGCCAGCAGGAGTGAAGCGGGGGGGGTCTACGAGCAGTACTTC | CASRSEAGGVYEQYF
NA | TRBJ1-2 | TRBD1 | TRBV6-5 | TGTGCCAGCAGTCGAGACAGGGCAAACTATGGCTACACCTTC | CASSRDRANYGYTF
NA | TRBJ1-1 | NA | TRBV9 | TGTGCCAGCAGCTTTTCCGGGAACACTGAAGCTTTCTTT | CASSFSGNTEAFF
once | TRBJ1-1 | NA | TRBV6-1 | TGTGCCAGCAGGTCCAGGACAGCCAACACTGAAGCTTTCTTT | CASRSRTANTEAFF
NA | TRBJ1-1 | NA | TRBV19 | TGTGCCAGTAGGCCAGCGGGTTTTAACACTGAAGCTTTCTTT | CASRPAGFNTEAFF
NA | TRBJ1-2 | NA | TRBV6-1 | TGTGCCAGCAGCGACAACCCCCAGGGATACGGCTACACCTTC | CASSDNPQGYGYTF
NA | TRBJ2-4 | NA | TRBV5-5 | TGTGCCAGCAGTCTGACACAAAACATTCAGTACTTC | CASSLTQNIQYF
NA | TRBJ2-7 | TRBD2 | TRBV30 | TGTGCCTGGAGTGTACGCCCCATAGCGGGACCGGCTGGCGAGCAGTACTTC | CAWSVRPIAGPAGEQYF
NA | TRBJ2-5 | NA | TRBV11-3 | TGTGCCAGCAGCCGCCGGGACATTCAGGAGACCCAGTACTTC | CASSRRDIQETQYF
NA | TRBJ2-1 | TRBD2 | TRBV6-6 | TGTGCCAGCAGCCCACCGGGGGGTGAGCAGTTCTTC | CASSPPGGEQFF
NA | TRBJ1-2 | TRBD1 | TRBV6-1 | TGTGCCAGCAGTGCAGGGGGACAACAAAACTATGGCTACACCTTC | CASSAGGQQNYGYTF
NA | TRBJ2-1 | NA | TRBV20-1 | TGCAGCGGGAGTAACAATGAGCAGTTCTTC | CSGSNNEQFF
NA | TRBJ2-7 | NA | TRBV6-6 | TGTGCCAGCAAAAGAGGGAACAGAAACGAGCAGTACTTC | CASKRGNRNEQYF
NA | TRBJ2-5 | TRBD2 | TRBV9 | TGTGCCAGCAGCGTAGCTGGGACTAGCGGGGGTCAAGAGACCCAGTACTTC | CASSVAGTSGGQETQYF
NA | TRBJ2-7 | TRBD1 | TRBV10-1 | TGCGCCAGCAGTGCCGGGACAGGAAGAGAGCAGTACTTC | CASSAGTGREQYF
NA | TRBJ2-7 | NA | TRBV2 | TGTGCCAGCAGCCAAGGGTGGGAGACGGGTTACGAGCAGTACTTC | CASSQGWETGYEQYF